This entry features one T cell receptor beta chain sequence. Its antigen is undetermined. At one end the junction does not follow the germline gene, possibly because of a read error. The identical CDR3 is also encoded by other nucleotide sequences in the sample. Germline CDR1 SGHVS, CDR2 FQNEAQ. The CDR3 is made up of 15 amino acids. This specimen comes from a study of cytomegalovirus exposure and HLA in healthy donors. Vbeta (60) and Jbeta (13) primers were used in the PCR. TCRdb's copy holds only in-frame clones and misses some; the assay was immunoSEQ multiplex PCR. The sample lists 200,000 or so clones; nearly 80% were seen once. Study outcomes and limitations: Across donors, presence/absence analyses took sequencing depth to be roughly uniform. It was shown in a later analysis that HLA-associated TCR beta chains were more clonally expanded than other, equally common chains. It was around 160 TCR beta chains that were listed as cytomegalovirus-associated.

The specimen was PBMCs. The chain couples TRBV7-8 to TRBJ2-2; D possibly corresponds to TRBD2 (6 bases). The sequence derives from a woman between 25 and 40 years old in good health and CMV-seropositive. CDR3 sequence (DNA): TGCGCCAGCAGCTTACGACTAGGAAACACCGGGGAGCTGTTTTTT. Residues: CASSLRLGNTGELFF.